A selection of T cell receptor beta chains follows, all from one sample in a study of cytomegalovirus exposure and HLA in healthy donors. Assay used: immunoSEQ multiplex PCR; TCRdb lists only in-frame clones, some missing. The sample carries roughly 140,000 clones, about 89% recorded once. The sample comprised PBMCs. These receptors were obtained from a woman aged 18-29 years in good health and CMV-seropositive. Both conserved end residues are part of each CDR3. D genes are given only for firm matches. Size tells how often a clone was seen (once, few, many) or the class of an expanded clone, and some rows leave it out.

v_call: TRBV4-3
clone_size: -
d_call: TRBD2
j_call: TRBJ2-2
cdr3_nt: TGCGCCAGCAGCCAATATAGCGGGAGGGACGGGGAGCTGTTTTTT
cdr3_aa: CASSQYSGRDGELFF

v_call: TRBV6-5
clone_size: -
d_call: TRBD1
j_call: TRBJ1-5
cdr3_nt: TGTGCCAGCAGACAGGGGGCCGGCAATCAGCCCCAGCATTTT
cdr3_aa: CASRQGAGNQPQHF

v_call: TRBV5-6
clone_size: -
d_call: TRBD2
j_call: TRBJ2-2
cdr3_nt: TGTGCCAGCAGCTTACTGAGGGGACTAGCGGGAACGATCGGGGAGCTGTTTTTT
cdr3_aa: CASSLLRGLAGTIGELFF

v_call: TRBV4-3
clone_size: -
d_call: -
j_call: TRBJ2-7
cdr3_nt: TGCGCCAGCAGCCAAGATGATCGGGACAATACGTACGAGCAGTACTTC
cdr3_aa: CASSQDDRDNTYEQYF

v_call: TRBV19
clone_size: -
d_call: -
j_call: TRBJ2-3
cdr3_nt: TGTGCCAGTAGTCCGAGACAGTACACAGATACGCAGTATTTT
cdr3_aa: CASSPRQYTDTQYF

v_call: TRBV6-5
clone_size: -
d_call: TRBD2
j_call: TRBJ2-3
cdr3_nt: TGTGCCAGCAGTCCTAGCGGGAGAGCGCCAGATACGCAGTATTTT
cdr3_aa: CASSPSGRAPDTQYF

v_call: TRBV6-1
clone_size: -
d_call: -
j_call: TRBJ2-4
cdr3_nt: TGTGCCAGCAGTGAGCCGCCGGGCGGGGTAAACATTCAGTACTTC
cdr3_aa: CASSEPPGGVNIQYF

v_call: TRBV7-9
clone_size: -
d_call: -
j_call: TRBJ2-2
cdr3_nt: TGTGCCAGCAGCTTAGACAGGGGGGAGCTGTTTTTT
cdr3_aa: CASSLDRGELFF

v_call: TRBV27
clone_size: -
d_call: -
j_call: TRBJ2-7
cdr3_nt: TGTGCCAGCAGCTTGGGACAAACCTACGAGCAGTACTTC
cdr3_aa: CASSLGQTYEQYF

v_call: TRBV19
clone_size: once
d_call: -
j_call: TRBJ2-5
cdr3_nt: TGTGCCAGTAGTATGGGGGCAGGGTCAAGCTGGGAGACCCAGTACTTC
cdr3_aa: CASSMGAGSSWETQYF

v_call: TRBV5-1
clone_size: -
d_call: TRBD2
j_call: TRBJ2-3
cdr3_nt: TGCGCCAGCAGCTTGGCGGCTAGCGGTAGCACAGATACGCAGTATTTT
cdr3_aa: CASSLAASGSTDTQYF

v_call: TRBV5-1
clone_size: -
d_call: TRBD1
j_call: TRBJ1-1
cdr3_nt: TGCGCCAGCAGCTTGGCCGGCCAGGGGGCTTTCACTGAAGCTTTCTTT
cdr3_aa: CASSLAGQGAFTEAFF

v_call: TRBV27
clone_size: once
d_call: -
j_call: TRBJ1-2
cdr3_nt: TGTGCCAGCAGGCCCTATTTGGGAGAGCACTATGGCTACACCTTC
cdr3_aa: CASRPYLGEHYGYTF

v_call: TRBV9
clone_size: -
d_call: -
j_call: TRBJ2-5
cdr3_nt: TGTGCCAGCAGCCGAGGTAGCGTTCAACAAGAGACCCAGTACTTC
cdr3_aa: CASSRGSVQQETQYF

v_call: TRBV11-2
clone_size: -
d_call: TRBD2
j_call: TRBJ2-3
cdr3_nt: TGTGCCAGCAGCTTATCCGGGGGGTACGCGGGAGCAACAGATACGCAGTATTTT
cdr3_aa: CASSLSGGYAGATDTQYF